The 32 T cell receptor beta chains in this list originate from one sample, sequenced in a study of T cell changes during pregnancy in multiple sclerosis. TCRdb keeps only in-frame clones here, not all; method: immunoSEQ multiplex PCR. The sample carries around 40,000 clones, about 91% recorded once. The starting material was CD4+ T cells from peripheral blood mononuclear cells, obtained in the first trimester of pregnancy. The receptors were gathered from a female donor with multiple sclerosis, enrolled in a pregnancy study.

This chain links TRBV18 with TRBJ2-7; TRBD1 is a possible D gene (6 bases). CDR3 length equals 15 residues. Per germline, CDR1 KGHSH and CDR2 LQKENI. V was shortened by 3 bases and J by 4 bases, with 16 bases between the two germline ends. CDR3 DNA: TGTGCCAGCTCACCTACTGACAGGTTTGGGTACGAGCAGTACTTC. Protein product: CASSPTDRFGYEQYF.

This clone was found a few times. CDR3 DNA sequence: TGTGCCAGCAGCCAAGAATCGGGGGGAGGAAACACCATATATTTT. This gives the protein CASSQESGGGNTIYF. The rearrangement uses TRBV4-2 and TRBJ1-3; TRBD1 is a possible D gene (5 bases). The ends were cut back, 0 bases at V and 4 bases at J, with 10 bases in the middle. Per the germline V gene, CDR1 is LGHNA and CDR2 is YNFKEQ. The CDR3 is 15 amino acids.

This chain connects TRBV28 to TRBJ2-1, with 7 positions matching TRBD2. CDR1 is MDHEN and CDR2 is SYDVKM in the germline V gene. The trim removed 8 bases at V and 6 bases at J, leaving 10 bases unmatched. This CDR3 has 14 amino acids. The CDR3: CASLTSGGGNEQFF. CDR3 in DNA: TGTGCCAGCCTTACCTCGGGGGGAGGCAATGAGCAGTTCTTC.

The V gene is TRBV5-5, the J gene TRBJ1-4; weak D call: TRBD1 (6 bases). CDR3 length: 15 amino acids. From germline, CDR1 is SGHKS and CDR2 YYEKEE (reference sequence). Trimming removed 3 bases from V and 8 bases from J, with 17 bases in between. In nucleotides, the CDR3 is TGTGCCAGCAGCTCTGTCGGGGGGGCGCAGGAAAAACTGTTTTTT. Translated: CASSSVGGAQEKLFF.

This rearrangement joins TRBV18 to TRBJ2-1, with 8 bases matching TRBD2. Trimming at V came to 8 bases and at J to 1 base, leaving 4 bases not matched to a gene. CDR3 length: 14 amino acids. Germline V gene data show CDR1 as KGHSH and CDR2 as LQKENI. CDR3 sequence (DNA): TGTGCCAGCGCCAGCGGGAGTTCCTACAATGAGCAGTTCTTC. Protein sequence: CASASGSSYNEQFF.

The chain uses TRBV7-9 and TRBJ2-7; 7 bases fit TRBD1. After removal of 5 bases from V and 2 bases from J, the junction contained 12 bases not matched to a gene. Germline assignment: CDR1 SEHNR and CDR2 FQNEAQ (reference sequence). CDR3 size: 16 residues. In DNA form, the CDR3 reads TGTGCCAGCAGCGCGGACACCGGGACAGAAACCTACGAGCAGTACTTC. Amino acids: CASSADTGTETYEQYF.

The CDR3 protein is CAIQGTVGGYTF. The DNA of the CDR3 is TGTGCCATCCAAGGGACAGTTGGTGGCTACACCTTC. V is TRBV6-5 and J is TRBJ1-2, with TRBD1 matching over 7 bases. From germline, CDR1 is MNHEY and CDR2 SVGAGI. This CDR3 spans 12 amino acids. V lost 10 bases and J lost 7; bases outside the gene matches: 9.

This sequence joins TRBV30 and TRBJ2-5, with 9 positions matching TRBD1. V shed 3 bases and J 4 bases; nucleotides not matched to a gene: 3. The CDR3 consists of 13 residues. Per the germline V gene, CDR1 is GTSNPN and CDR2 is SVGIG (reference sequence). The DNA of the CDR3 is TGTGCCTGGAGGGACAGGGGAGTAGAGACCCAGTACTTC. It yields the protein CAWRDRGVETQYF.

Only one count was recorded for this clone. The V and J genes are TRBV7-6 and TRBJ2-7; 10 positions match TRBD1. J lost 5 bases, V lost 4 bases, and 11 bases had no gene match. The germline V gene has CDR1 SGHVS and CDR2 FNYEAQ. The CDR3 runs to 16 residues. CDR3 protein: CASSSTEPTGGNEQYF. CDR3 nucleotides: TGTGCCAGCAGCTCCACCGAACCGACAGGGGGCAACGAGCAGTACTTC.

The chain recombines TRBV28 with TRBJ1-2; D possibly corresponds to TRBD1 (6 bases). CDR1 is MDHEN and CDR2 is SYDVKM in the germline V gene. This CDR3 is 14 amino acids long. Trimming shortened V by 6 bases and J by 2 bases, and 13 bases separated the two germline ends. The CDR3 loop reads CASRPGGANYGYTF. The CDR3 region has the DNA TGTGCCAGCAGGCCTGGGGGGGCCAACTATGGCTACACCTTC.

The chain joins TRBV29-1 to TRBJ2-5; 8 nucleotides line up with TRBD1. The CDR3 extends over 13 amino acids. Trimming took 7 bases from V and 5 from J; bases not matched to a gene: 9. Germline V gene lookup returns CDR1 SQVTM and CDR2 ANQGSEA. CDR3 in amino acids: CSGGAGGWETQYF. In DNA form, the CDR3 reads TGCAGCGGTGGGGCAGGGGGCTGGGAGACCCAGTACTTC.

CDR3 DNA: TGTGCCATGAACCTAGCTGGAGGGCCCTACGAGCAGTACTTC. It specifies CAMNLAGGPYEQYF. The V and J genes are TRBV2 and TRBJ2-7; a possible D gene is TRBD2 (6 bases). This CDR3 has 14 residues. Trimming removed 10 bases at V and 2 bases at J, with 18 bases between. The germline gives CDR1 SNHLY, CDR2 FYNNEI.

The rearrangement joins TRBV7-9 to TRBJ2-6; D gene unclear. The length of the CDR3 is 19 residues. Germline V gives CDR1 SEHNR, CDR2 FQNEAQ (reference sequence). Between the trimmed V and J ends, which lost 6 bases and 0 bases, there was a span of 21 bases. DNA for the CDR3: TGTGCCAGCAGTTCAACCACAGCTATAATTCTCTCTGGGGCCAACGTCCTGACTTTC. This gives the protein CASSSTTAIILSGANVLTF.

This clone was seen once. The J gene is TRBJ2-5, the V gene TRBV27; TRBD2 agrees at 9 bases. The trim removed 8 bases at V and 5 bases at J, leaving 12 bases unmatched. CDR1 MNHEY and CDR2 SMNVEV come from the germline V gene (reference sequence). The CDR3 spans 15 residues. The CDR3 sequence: CASPLWGGRAETQYF. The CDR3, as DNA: TGTGCCAGCCCCTTATGGGGCGGGAGGGCTGAGACCCAGTACTTC.

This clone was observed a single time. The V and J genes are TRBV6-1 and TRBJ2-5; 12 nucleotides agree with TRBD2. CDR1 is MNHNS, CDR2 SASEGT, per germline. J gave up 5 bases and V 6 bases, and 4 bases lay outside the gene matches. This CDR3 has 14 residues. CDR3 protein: CASRAGLAGETQYF. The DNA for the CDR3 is TGTGCCAGCAGGGCCGGACTAGCGGGGGAGACCCAGTACTTC.

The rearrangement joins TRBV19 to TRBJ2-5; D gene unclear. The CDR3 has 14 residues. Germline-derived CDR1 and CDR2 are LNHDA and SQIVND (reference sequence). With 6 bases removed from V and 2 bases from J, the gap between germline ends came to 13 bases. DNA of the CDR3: TGTGCCAGTAGCACGCCCGGGTTACAAGAGACCCAGTACTTC. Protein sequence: CASSTPGLQETQYF.

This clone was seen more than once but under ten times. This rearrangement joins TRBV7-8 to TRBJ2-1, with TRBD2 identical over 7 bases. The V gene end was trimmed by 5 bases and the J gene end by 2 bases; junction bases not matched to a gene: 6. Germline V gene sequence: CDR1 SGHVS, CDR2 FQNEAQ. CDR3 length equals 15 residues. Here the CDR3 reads CASSPREGAYNEQFF. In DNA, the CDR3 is TGTGCCAGCAGCCCAAGGGAGGGTGCCTACAATGAGCAGTTCTTC.

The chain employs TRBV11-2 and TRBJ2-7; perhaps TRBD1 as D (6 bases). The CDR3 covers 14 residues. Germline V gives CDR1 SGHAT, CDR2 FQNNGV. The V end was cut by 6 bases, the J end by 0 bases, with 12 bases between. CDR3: CASRKGHSSYEQYF. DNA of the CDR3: TGTGCCAGCAGAAAGGGACACAGCTCCTACGAGCAGTACTTC.

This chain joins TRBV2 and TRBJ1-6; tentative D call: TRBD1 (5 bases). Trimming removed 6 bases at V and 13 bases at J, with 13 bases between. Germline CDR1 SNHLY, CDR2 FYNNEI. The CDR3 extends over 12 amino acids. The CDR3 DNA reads TGTGCCAGCAGGCTCGACAGTTTCCCCCTCCACTTT. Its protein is CASRLDSFPLHF.

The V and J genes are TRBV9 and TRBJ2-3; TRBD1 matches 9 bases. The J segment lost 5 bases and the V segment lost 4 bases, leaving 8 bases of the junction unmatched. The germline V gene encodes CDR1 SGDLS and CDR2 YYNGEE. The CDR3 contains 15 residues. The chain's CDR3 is CASSRGTGRGDTQYF. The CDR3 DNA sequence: TGTGCCAGCAGCCGAGGGACAGGGAGGGGAGATACGCAGTATTTT.

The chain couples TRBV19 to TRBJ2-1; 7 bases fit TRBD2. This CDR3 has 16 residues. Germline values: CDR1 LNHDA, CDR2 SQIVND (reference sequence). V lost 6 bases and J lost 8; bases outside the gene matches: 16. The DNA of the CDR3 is TGTGCCAGTAGGACCGCTAGCGGCCCGAGGTTGGATGAGCAGTTCTTC. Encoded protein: CASRTASGPRLDEQFF.

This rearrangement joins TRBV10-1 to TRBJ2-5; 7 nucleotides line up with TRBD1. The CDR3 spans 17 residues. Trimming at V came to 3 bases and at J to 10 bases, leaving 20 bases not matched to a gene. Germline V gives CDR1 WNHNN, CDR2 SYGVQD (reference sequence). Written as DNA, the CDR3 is TGCGCCAGCAGTGAAGGGGGCCTGGGGATATCGTTACAAGGCCAGTACTTC. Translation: CASSEGGLGISLQGQYF.

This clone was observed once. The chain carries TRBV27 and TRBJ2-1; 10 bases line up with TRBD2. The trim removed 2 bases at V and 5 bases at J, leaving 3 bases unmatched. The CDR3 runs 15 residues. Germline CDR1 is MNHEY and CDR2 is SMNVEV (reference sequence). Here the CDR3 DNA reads TGTGCCAGCAGTTTAAGGACTAGCGGCAACAATGAGCAGTTCTTC. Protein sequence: CASSLRTSGNNEQFF.

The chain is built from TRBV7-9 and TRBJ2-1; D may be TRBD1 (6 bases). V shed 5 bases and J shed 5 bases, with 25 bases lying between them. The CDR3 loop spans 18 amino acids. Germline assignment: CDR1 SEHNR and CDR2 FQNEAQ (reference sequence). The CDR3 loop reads CASSRPTGLWTSNNEQFF. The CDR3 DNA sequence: TGTGCCAGCAGCCGCCCGACAGGCCTTTGGACGAGTAACAATGAGCAGTTCTTC.

This CDR3 is CASSLGLRENQPQHF. DNA of the CDR3: TGTGCCAGCAGCTTAGGGTTGAGGGAAAATCAGCCCCAGCATTTT. The rearrangement uses TRBV7-6 and TRBJ1-5, with D unclear. Deletions cut 1 base from V and 4 bases from J, with 11 bases between. The CDR3 contains 15 residues. Germline CDR1 reads SGHVS; CDR2 reads FNYEAQ.

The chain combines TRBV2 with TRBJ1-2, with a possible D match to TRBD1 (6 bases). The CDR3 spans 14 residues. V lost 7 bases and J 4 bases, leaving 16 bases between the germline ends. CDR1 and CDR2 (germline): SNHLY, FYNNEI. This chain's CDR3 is CASNIGTMIYGYTF. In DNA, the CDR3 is TGTGCCAGCAATATCGGGACAATGATCTATGGCTACACCTTC.

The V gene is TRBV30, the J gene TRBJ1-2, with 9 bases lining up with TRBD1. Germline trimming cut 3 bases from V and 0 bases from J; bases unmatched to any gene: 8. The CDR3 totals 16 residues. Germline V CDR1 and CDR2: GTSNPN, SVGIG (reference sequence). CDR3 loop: CAWSKGQGSANYGYTF. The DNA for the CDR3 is TGTGCCTGGAGCAAAGGACAGGGGTCAGCTAACTATGGCTACACCTTC.

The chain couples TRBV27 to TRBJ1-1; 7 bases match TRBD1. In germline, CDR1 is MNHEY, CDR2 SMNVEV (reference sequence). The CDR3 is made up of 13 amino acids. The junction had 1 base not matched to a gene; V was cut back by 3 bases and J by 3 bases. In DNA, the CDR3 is TGTGCCAGCAGTTTTACAGGGGACACTGAAGCTTTCTTT. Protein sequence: CASSFTGDTEAFF.

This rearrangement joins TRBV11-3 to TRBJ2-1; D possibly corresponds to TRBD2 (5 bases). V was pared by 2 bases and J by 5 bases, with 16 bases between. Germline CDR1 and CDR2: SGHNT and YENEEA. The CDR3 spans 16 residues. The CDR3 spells CASSLSALGSNNEQFF. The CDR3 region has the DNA TGTGCCAGCAGCTTAAGTGCACTAGGGAGTAACAATGAGCAGTTCTTC.

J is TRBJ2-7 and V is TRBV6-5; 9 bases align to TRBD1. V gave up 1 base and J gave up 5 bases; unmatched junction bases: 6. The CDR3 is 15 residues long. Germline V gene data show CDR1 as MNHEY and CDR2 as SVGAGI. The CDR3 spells CASSYLGTGKDEQYF. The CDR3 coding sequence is TGTGCCAGCAGTTACTTAGGGACAGGGAAGGACGAGCAGTACTTC.

The CDR3 sequence: CASRTSGMAYNEQFF. For the CDR3, the DNA is TGTGCCAGCAGGACAAGCGGGATGGCCTACAATGAGCAGTTCTTC. The V and J genes are TRBV27 and TRBJ2-1; 7 nucleotides line up with TRBD2. CDR3 length: 15 residues. V gave up 6 bases and J gave up 2 bases; unmatched junction bases: 7. Germline assignment: CDR1 MNHEY and CDR2 SMNVEV (reference sequence).

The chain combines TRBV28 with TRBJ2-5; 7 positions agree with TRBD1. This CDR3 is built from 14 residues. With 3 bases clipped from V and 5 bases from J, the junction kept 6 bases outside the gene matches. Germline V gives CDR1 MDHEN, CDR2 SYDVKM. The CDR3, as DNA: TGTGCCAGCAGTTTCCCCCAGGGGGTCGAGACCCAGTACTTC. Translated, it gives CASSFPQGVETQYF.